These T cell receptor beta chains were read from a single sample in a study of control samples from healthy donors and cancer patients. Produced via immunoSEQ multiplex PCR; TCRdb's table is partial and in-frame only. The top ten hold almost 6% of the sample, which has about 61,000 clones, 85% to 90% seen once. Sequencing was done on a sample of PBMCs. Every receptor here comes from a man aged 55 to 70 with colorectal cancer. CDR3s include the opening cysteine and the closing phenylalanine or tryptophan. The D gene is left open where the match is weak. Size is stated for part of the rows, as once, few or many counts, or as a class when the clone is expanded.

size: .
V: TRBV6-5
J: TRBJ2-7
D: .
DNA: TGTGCCAGCAGTTACGGAGGGCGAGGATTTTACGAGCAGTACTTC
CDR3: CASSYGGRGFYEQYF

size: .
V: TRBV9
J: TRBJ2-3
D: .
DNA: TGTGCCAGCAGCACCGGGCCCTTTAGCACAGATACGCAGTATTTT
CDR3: CASSTGPFSTDTQYF

size: .
V: TRBV7-2
J: TRBJ1-4
D: .
DNA: TGTGCCAGCAGCTTAACGGGCAGGGTTGGTGAAAAACTGTTTTTT
CDR3: CASSLTGRVGEKLFF

size: .
V: TRBV4-1
J: TRBJ1-5
D: .
DNA: TGCGCCAGCAGCCCCTGGGGCGGAAATCAGCCCCAGCATTTT
CDR3: CASSPWGGNQPQHF

size: .
V: TRBV28
J: TRBJ1-2
D: .
DNA: TGTGCCAGCAACGTAGCAAACTATGGCTACACCTTC
CDR3: CASNVANYGYTF

size: .
V: TRBV25-1
J: TRBJ1-3
D: .
DNA: TGTGCCAGCAGTGAATCTAATCGACCTTGGGGGAACACCATATATTTT
CDR3: CASSESNRPWGNTIYF

size: .
V: TRBV6-5
J: TRBJ2-3
D: .
DNA: TGTGCCAGCACCCGGGACTCCACAGATACGCAGTATTTT
CDR3: CASTRDSTDTQYF

size: .
V: TRBV11-2
J: TRBJ2-5
D: .
DNA: TGTGCCAGCTCCCCCTGGAGGGCAAGAGAGACTCAGTACTTC
CDR3: CASSPWRARETQYF

size: .
V: TRBV7-2
J: TRBJ1-1
D: .
DNA: TGTGCCAGCAGCTTAGCGCAGGGCGGTTTGGGGGCTTTCTTT
CDR3: CASSLAQGGLGAFF

size: .
V: TRBV7-8
J: TRBJ1-5
D: TRBD1
DNA: TGTGCCAGCAGCTGGGGACAGCCCTCGGAAGGTCAGCCCCAGCATTTT
CDR3: CASSWGQPSEGQPQHF

size: .
V: TRBV5-4
J: TRBJ2-3
D: .
DNA: TGTGCCAGCAGGGGCGTAGTGGGAGATACGCAGTATTTT
CDR3: CASRGVVGDTQYF

size: .
V: TRBV6-2/TRBV6-3
J: TRBJ2-5
D: .
DNA: TGTGCCAGCAGTTACCCAGAGACCCAGTACTTC
CDR3: CASSYPETQYF

size: .
V: TRBV5-6
J: TRBJ2-7
D: TRBD2
DNA: TGTGCCAGCAGCTGGACATCTAGCGGGGGGCTCGAGCAGTACTTC
CDR3: CASSWTSSGGLEQYF

size: .
V: TRBV2
J: TRBJ2-1
D: TRBD1
DNA: TGTGCCAGCAAGTTGGGACAGGGTCAGAATGAGCAGTTCTTC
CDR3: CASKLGQGQNEQFF

size: .
V: TRBV7-2
J: TRBJ2-3
D: .
DNA: TGTGCCAGCAGCGCCCGACCGTCGGCGGGCACAGATACGCAGTATTTT
CDR3: CASSARPSAGTDTQYF

size: once
V: TRBV3-1/TRBV3-2
J: TRBJ1-2
D: .
DNA: TGTGCCAGCAGCCAAGAGGGGTCTGGCTACACCTTC
CDR3: CASSQEGSGYTF

size: .
V: TRBV5-1
J: TRBJ1-1
D: .
DNA: TGCGCCAGCAGCTTGGGCAGGGGAGGCACTGAAGCTTTCTTT
CDR3: CASSLGRGGTEAFF

size: .
V: TRBV15
J: TRBJ1-2
D: .
DNA: TGTGCCACCAGCAGAGTCACACAAATCGGGTACACCTTC
CDR3: CATSRVTQIGYTF

size: .
V: TRBV5-1
J: TRBJ1-1
D: .
DNA: TGCGCCAGCAGCTCGGGGGGAGGTGGTACTGAAGCTTTCTTT
CDR3: CASSSGGGGTEAFF

size: .
V: TRBV7-8
J: TRBJ2-7
D: TRBD1
DNA: TGTGCCAGCAGCTCCGGCCCTCTGAAGACAGGGGCCTCTAAGCAGTACTTC
CDR3: CASSSGPLKTGASKQYF

size: .
V: TRBV7-2
J: TRBJ1-5
D: .
DNA: TGTGCCAGCAGCTTAGGAGGTCAGCCCCAGCATTTT
CDR3: CASSLGGQPQHF

size: .
V: TRBV7-2
J: TRBJ2-1
D: TRBD2
DNA: TGTGCCAGCAGCTTATATAGCGGGGGGAACAATGAGCAGTTCTTC
CDR3: CASSLYSGGNNEQFF

size: .
V: TRBV27
J: TRBJ1-1
D: .
DNA: TGTGCCAGCAGTTCCCTTGCGATGGGGGGGACTGAAGCTTTCTTT
CDR3: CASSSLAMGGTEAFF

size: .
V: TRBV7-9
J: TRBJ2-3
D: .
DNA: TGTGCCAGCAGCTCGGGGGTGGGGGGAGATACGCAGTATTTT
CDR3: CASSSGVGGDTQYF

size: .
V: TRBV7-2
J: TRBJ2-1
D: .
DNA: TGTGCCAGCAGCTTAGGACTGCACAATGAGCAGTTCTTC
CDR3: CASSLGLHNEQFF

size: .
V: TRBV11-2
J: TRBJ2-3
D: .
DNA: TGTGCCAGCAGCTTAGGCCGGGATACGCAGTATTTT
CDR3: CASSLGRDTQYF

size: few
V: TRBV11-1
J: TRBJ2-1
D: .
DNA: TGTGCCAGCAGCTCCGGGGGTTACAATGAGCAGTTCTTC
CDR3: CASSSGGYNEQFF

size: .
V: TRBV2
J: TRBJ2-5
D: TRBD1
DNA: TGTGCCAGCAGCGGGACAGGGGGAGAGACCCAGTACTTC
CDR3: CASSGTGGETQYF

size: .
V: TRBV6-1
J: TRBJ1-5
D: .
DNA: TGTGCCAGCAGTGATCCCCTGGGTTCCCAGCATTTT
CDR3: CASSDPLGSQHF

size: once
V: TRBV7-6
J: TRBJ2-7
D: TRBD1
DNA: TGTGCCAGCAGTCACAGGGGGCCTGGCGAGCAGTACTTC
CDR3: CASSHRGPGEQYF

size: few
V: TRBV7-8
J: TRBJ1-1
D: .
DNA: TGTGCCAGCAGCTTTGGGGCCCCGGGGGTGACCACTGAAGCTTTCTTT
CDR3: CASSFGAPGVTTEAFF

size: once
V: TRBV20-1
J: TRBJ2-7
D: .
DNA: TGCAGTCTCGCAGGGTCCTACGAGCAGTACTTC
CDR3: CSLAGSYEQYF

size: .
V: TRBV10-3
J: TRBJ1-6
D: .
DNA: TGTGCCATCAGCCGAGAGGAGTCACCCCTCCACTTT
CDR3: CAISREESPLHF

size: .
V: TRBV12-3/TRBV12-4
J: TRBJ1-1
D: .
DNA: TGTGCCAGCAGTTTTGGGCCCACTATTGGGGCTTTCTTT
CDR3: CASSFGPTIGAFF

size: .
V: TRBV2
J: TRBJ1-2
D: TRBD1
DNA: TGTGCCAGCACCTGGGACAGGGGGCGCGAACTCGATGGCTACACCTTC
CDR3: CASTWDRGRELDGYTF

size: few
V: TRBV9
J: TRBJ2-1
D: TRBD2
DNA: TGTGCCAGCAGCGTCGAGGGACTAGCGGGGGGGTTCTCCTACAATGAGCAGTTCTTC
CDR3: CASSVEGLAGGFSYNEQFF

size: .
V: TRBV18
J: TRBJ1-2
D: .
DNA: TGTGCCAGCTCACTCGACAGCAAACATGGCTACACCTTC
CDR3: CASSLDSKHGYTF

size: .
V: TRBV2
J: TRBJ1-4
D: .
DNA: TGTGCCAGCACGGGGGATTCTGAAAAACTGTTTTTT
CDR3: CASTGDSEKLFF

size: .
V: TRBV28
J: TRBJ2-1
D: .
DNA: TGTGCCAGCAGTTCCCCGCTGGTAGGCCCCACATACAATGAGCAGTTCTTC
CDR3: CASSSPLVGPTYNEQFF

size: .
V: TRBV15
J: TRBJ1-1
D: .
DNA: TGTGCCACCAGCCTTCTTATGAACACTGAAGCTTTCTTT
CDR3: CATSLLMNTEAFF

size: .
V: TRBV20-1
J: TRBJ1-1
D: .
DNA: TGCAGTGCTATTGATAGAGGAGGGACCTGGAACACTGAAGCTTTCTTT
CDR3: CSAIDRGGTWNTEAFF

size: .
V: TRBV5-4
J: TRBJ2-3
D: TRBD1
DNA: TGTGCCAGCAGCTTGGGAGGGACAGGGATTCGGTATTTT
CDR3: CASSLGGTGIRYF

size: .
V: TRBV21-1
J: TRBJ2-3
D: .
DNA: TGTGCCAGCAGCAAAGCTCGGCCTCCCACCCCTTGTCTTCCCGCAGATACGCAGTATTTT
CDR3: CASSKARPPTPCLPADTQYF

size: .
V: TRBV2
J: TRBJ2-5
D: .
DNA: TGTGCCAGCAGTGTCAGACTACCGCAAGAGACCCAGTACTTC
CDR3: CASSVRLPQETQYF

size: .
V: TRBV7-9
J: TRBJ2-7
D: .
DNA: TGTGCCAGCAGCCCCGTGGTGGGCGCCACCGAGCAGTACTTC
CDR3: CASSPVVGATEQYF

size: medium-sized
V: TRBV3-1/TRBV3-2
J: TRBJ1-3
D: TRBD1
DNA: TGTGCCAGCAGCCAAGATGTTCGACAGGGGTCTGGAAACACCATATATTTT
CDR3: CASSQDVRQGSGNTIYF

size: .
V: TRBV12-5
J: TRBJ2-3
D: .
DNA: TGTGCTAGTGGTTTCGGGTTGGGGTACTCAGATACGCAGTATTTT
CDR3: CASGFGLGYSDTQYF

size: .
V: TRBV19
J: TRBJ1-2
D: .
DNA: TGTGCCAGTCGGACACTCTACTATGGCTACACCTTC
CDR3: CASRTLYYGYTF

size: .
V: TRBV2
J: TRBJ2-3
D: .
DNA: TGTGCCAGCAGTGCTGGGACACTCACAGATACGCAGTATTTT
CDR3: CASSAGTLTDTQYF

size: .
V: TRBV6-4
J: TRBJ1-1
D: .
DNA: TGTGCCAGCAGTGACGGGGACACGGCTGAAGCTTTCTTT
CDR3: CASSDGDTAEAFF

size: .
V: TRBV2
J: TRBJ2-1
D: TRBD2
DNA: TGTGCCAGCATGGGGGGACTAGGGGATGAGCAGTTCTTC
CDR3: CASMGGLGDEQFF

size: .
V: TRBV5-5
J: TRBJ1-1
D: .
DNA: TGTGCCAGCAGCTCGATGACGGGCCAGAACACTGAAGCTTTCTTT
CDR3: CASSSMTGQNTEAFF

size: .
V: TRBV7-9
J: TRBJ1-2
D: TRBD1
DNA: TGTGCCAGCAGCTTAGCCTTGAGTCAGGGGGATGGCTACACCTTC
CDR3: CASSLALSQGDGYTF

size: .
V: TRBV6-2/TRBV6-3
J: TRBJ1-5
D: .
DNA: TGTGCCAGCAGTTACGGCAATCAGCCCCAGCATTTT
CDR3: CASSYGNQPQHF